This TCR beta chain derives from a study of early T cells in non-severe SARS-CoV-2 infection. Study-level information: RNA in bulk from unsorted whole blood was sequenced, and chains were unpaired. Study findings and constraints: Matching results from VDJdb favored anti-spike CD8 responses, leaving private and CD4 specificities undetected.

Attached unique molecular identifiers marked individual cDNA molecules. TCRdb re-called the 5' RACE reads through MiXCR, storing one row per CDR3 protein. The sample lists 35,000 to 40,000 distinct CDR3 sequences, approximately 6% occurring once. This clonotype appeared many times. Antigen unknown. The sample comprised whole blood. The TCR originated in an adult who was a healthcare worker with PCR-confirmed SARS-CoV-2 infection or an uninfected control (not recorded which).

The CDR3 coding sequence is TGCAGTGCTAACGGACTAGCGGGGCCCTCTAGCACAGATACGCAGTATTTT. Translating gives CSANGLAGPSSTDTQYF. V and J are TRBV20-1 and TRBJ2-3, with 12 positions matching TRBD2. With V trimmed by 4 bases and J by 0 bases, 8 bases remained unmatched. From germline, CDR1 is DFQATT and CDR2 SNEGSKA (reference sequence). The CDR3 has 17 amino acids.